This T cell receptor (beta chain) originates from a study of vaccination effects on CD4 cells after COVID-19. At the level of the study: Post-vaccine specimens arrived a median 72 days past the second dose.

Trimming removed 6 bases at V and 2 bases at J, with 19 bases between. The germline CDR1 and CDR2 sequences are SNHLY and FYNNEI. The CDR3 covers 17 residues. CD4+ T cells specific for antigen were expanded with viral peptide pools by the ViraFEST assay before sequencing. Researchers isolated CD4+ T cells once approximately 10 days of culture had elapsed. Each participant was administered two doses of either the BNT162b2 or the mRNA-1273 vaccine. Every well got around 2 million PBMC, which were grown with around 11 IU/ml IL-2 and approximately 9.7 ug/ml peptides. A half-medium replacement with IL-2 medium was carried out on days 3 and 7. Repertoires were generated with immunoSEQ multiplex PCR, while TCRdb's copy carries only in-frame clones and drops some. Of 80,000 to 95,000 clones in the sample, roughly 73% were seen once. Note on this clone: Its cognate antigen is unknown.

Notes on the study in general: Late in the post-vaccination period, infection-induced and vaccine-induced clones underwent marked clonal contraction.

This TCR was recovered from a human donor who received a COVID-19 vaccine. The V gene is TRBV2, the J gene TRBJ2-2, with a possible D match to TRBD2 (5 bases). Sequencing used CD4+ T cells from PBMCs cultured with HCoV-OC43 spike peptides, obtained after COVID-19 vaccination. Subset denoted: HCoV-OC43 spike overlapping peptide pool stimulation. The chain's CDR3 is CASRALPLLANTGELFF. In nucleotides, the CDR3 is TGTGCCAGCAGGGCCCTGCCGTTGCTAGCTAACACCGGGGAGCTGTTTTTT. The full variable domain, its missing parts supplied by reference TRBV2 and TRBJ2-2, is EPEVTQTPSHQVTQMGQEVILRCVPISNHLYFYWYRQILGQKVEFLVSFYNNEISEKSEIFDDQFSVERPDGSNFTLKIRSTKLEDSAMYFCASRALPLLANTGELFFGEGSRLTVL.